This TCR beta chain stems from a study of shared clonotypes between healthy human individuals. Sequencing used immunoSEQ multiplex PCR; TCRdb keeps in-frame clones, though not all of them. The data hold about 1.1 million clones, with 60% to 85% observed a single time. Of note for this clone: The sample holds other DNA sequences that translate to the same CDR3.

Germline V gene lookup returns CDR1 MDHEN and CDR2 SYDVKM. Trimming shortened V by 1 base and J by 5 bases, and 5 bases separated the two germline ends. The CDR3 spans 12 residues. The sequence came from a man younger than 35 in good health. Some clones in this sample may be carry-over from other donors' samples. V is TRBV28 and J is TRBJ1-1; D ambiguous. The source material was memory CD4+ T cells from PBMCs. Subset of the sample: CD45RA-negative fraction. The CDR3 loop is CASSLSWTEAFF. DNA of the CDR3: TGTGCCAGCAGTTTATCATGGACTGAAGCTTTCTTT.